There are many counts of the clone carrying this T cell receptor (beta chain). The lymph nodes were axillary draining lymph nodes from breast cancer patients. The data stem from a study of breast tumors, draining lymph nodes, adjacent tissues. Germline CDR1 and CDR2: MNHNY and SVGAGI (reference sequence). The CDR3 sequence is 16 residues long. The J segment lost 5 bases and the V segment lost 2 bases, leaving 6 bases of the junction unmatched. One entry per CDR3 protein, called by TCRdb with MiXCR from the multiplex PCR reads. In the table there are 140,000 to 150,000 distinct CDR3 sequences, 30% to 35% of which are singletons.

The sample taken for sequencing was axillary lymph node tissue. The receptor's source is a female donor with breast cancer. Some clones in this sample may be carry-over from other donors' samples. J is TRBJ1-6 and V is TRBV6-6; 7 bases are a match to TRBD1. In nucleotides, the CDR3 is TGTGCCAGCAGTTACAGGCCGGGACAGAATAATTCACCCCTCCACTTT. The encoded protein is CASSYRPGQNNSPLHF.